The rows below give T cell receptor beta chains drawn from one sample of a study of beta chain features in type 1 diabetes. Libraries were prepared by immunoSEQ multiplex PCR; TCRdb keeps only in-frame clonotypes and omits some of them. The repertoire holds 200,000 to 300,000 clones, with about a fifth as singletons. The specimen sequenced was naive CD4+ T cells from blood. The receptor set was obtained from a woman aged 40 to 50 with type 1 diabetes. The CDR3 runs from the conserved cysteine through the conserved F or W. Fields, in order: V gene, clone size, D gene, J gene, CDR3 DNA, CDR3 protein. A D gene is named only where the DNA matches it firmly. Not all rows give a size; the values are once, few, many and, for expanded clones, a class.

TRBV6-6	NA	TRBD2	TRBJ2-4	TGTGCCAGCACTCTTGGGGGGGGCAAAAACATTCAGTACTTC	CASTLGGGKNIQYF
TRBV28	few	NA	TRBJ2-7	TGTGCCAGCAGGGGCGCCCCCTACGAGCAGTACTTC	CASRGAPYEQYF
TRBV6-1	NA	NA	TRBJ2-7	TGTGCCAGCATCGCGACCTTACTAGCAGAGGAGTACTTC	CASIATLLAEEYF
TRBV5-1	few	TRBD1	TRBJ2-7	TGCGCCAGCAGCTTGGAGGGACAGGCCTACGAGCAGTACTTC	CASSLEGQAYEQYF
TRBV7-3	NA	NA	TRBJ2-7	TGTGCCAGCAGCTTAACGACAGGTCCCTACGAGCAGTACTTC	CASSLTTGPYEQYF
TRBV25-1	few	NA	TRBJ1-1	TGTGCCAGCATCGGGAACACTGAAGCTTTCTTT	CASIGNTEAFF
TRBV10-3	few	NA	TRBJ1-5	TGTGCCATCCAGGGTCCCAATCAGCCCCAGCATTTT	CAIQGPNQPQHF
TRBV11-2	few	TRBD1	TRBJ2-7	TGTGCCAGCAGCTTAGTCCGGGACAGCCAAACCTACGAGCAGTACTTC	CASSLVRDSQTYEQYF
TRBV18	NA	TRBD1	TRBJ1-5	TGTGCCAGCTCAGCCGGACAGGGGTCTCAGCCCCAGCATTTT	CASSAGQGSQPQHF
TRBV4-1	NA	NA	TRBJ1-1	TGCGCCAGCAGCCAAGATCCGAGTGGGGGGACTGAAGCTTTCTTT	CASSQDPSGGTEAFF
TRBV5-1	few	NA	TRBJ2-1	TGCGCCAGCAGCTTAGTTAGTTCCTACAATGAGCAGTTCTTC	CASSLVSSYNEQFF
TRBV10-3	NA	NA	TRBJ1-5	TGTGCCATCAGTGAGTCTGGGGCAGCCAATCAGCCCCAGCATTTT	CAISESGAANQPQHF
TRBV13	NA	TRBD1	TRBJ1-6	TGTGCCAGCAGCTTTGGTGGACAGGGCGCTCTGACACCCCTCCACTTT	CASSFGGQGALTPLHF
TRBV27	few	TRBD2	TRBJ2-2	TGTGCCAGCAAGTACTTAGCGGGAGAGGTCGGGGAGCTGTTTTTT	CASKYLAGEVGELFF
TRBV6-5	NA	NA	TRBJ2-1	TGTGCCAGCAGTGGGGACTTCTACAATGAGCAGTTCTTC	CASSGDFYNEQFF
TRBV2	few	TRBD1	TRBJ1-1	TGTGCCAGCAGTCGGGACAGGGTGGTCTTGAACACTGAAGCTTTCTTT	CASSRDRVVLNTEAFF
TRBV5-5	NA	NA	TRBJ2-1	TGTGCCAGCAGCTTTCCTAGTGAGCAGTTCTTC	CASSFPSEQFF
TRBV19	NA	NA	TRBJ1-1	TGTGCCAGTAGTAACCGGGAGAACACTGAAGCTTTCTTT	CASSNRENTEAFF
TRBV9	NA	NA	TRBJ1-2	TGTGCCAGCAGCCCAACCCCCCAGGGGAACAATGGCTACACCTTC	CASSPTPQGNNGYTF
TRBV7-9	few	NA	TRBJ2-7	TGTGCCAGCAGCTTAGTGGAGGCGAACGAGCAGTACTTC	CASSLVEANEQYF
TRBV7-2	NA	TRBD2	TRBJ2-7	TGTGCCAGCAGCTTGACTAGCGGGGCTCCCGAGCAGTACTTC	CASSLTSGAPEQYF
TRBV9	NA	NA	TRBJ2-2	TGTGCCAGCAGCTATGACACATACACCGGGGAGCTGTTTTTT	CASSYDTYTGELFF
TRBV28	NA	NA	TRBJ2-1	TGTGCCACCCGGGATTTCAATGAGCAGTTCTTC	CATRDFNEQFF
TRBV5-6	NA	TRBD1	TRBJ2-3	TGTGCCAGCAGCAGGGGACAGGGCCGAAATACGCAGTATTTT	CASSRGQGRNTQYF
TRBV28	few	TRBD1	TRBJ2-1	TGTGCCAGCAGCTCGGGACAGGATCTCTACAATGAGCAGTTCTTC	CASSSGQDLYNEQFF
TRBV5-6	NA	TRBD1	TRBJ2-2	TGTGCCAGCAGCGGACAGGACACCGGGGAGCTGTTTTTT	CASSGQDTGELFF
TRBV5-4	few	NA	TRBJ2-7	TGTGCCAGCAGCCTAGGTGCAGGGTCGATCGACTACGAGCAGTACTTC	CASSLGAGSIDYEQYF
TRBV7-2	NA	TRBD1	TRBJ2-5	TGTGCCAGCATCCCGTGGGGACAGGGAACGGAGACCCAGTACTTC	CASIPWGQGTETQYF
TRBV5-6	NA	NA	TRBJ1-5	TGTGCCAGCAGCTTGGAGCCCCTTGGGCCCCAGCATTTT	CASSLEPLGPQHF
TRBV11-3	NA	NA	TRBJ2-7	TGTGCCAGCAGCCGGACAGACTCCTACGAGCAGTACTTC	CASSRTDSYEQYF
TRBV28	NA	NA	TRBJ1-5	TGTGCCAGTTCGACAGGTGGGCAGCCCCAGCATTTT	CASSTGGQPQHF
TRBV16	NA	NA	TRBJ1-2	TGTGCCAGCAGCCCACTAGGAGGGGACGACTACACCTTC	CASSPLGGDDYTF
TRBV7-2	NA	TRBD1	TRBJ1-2	TGTGCCAGCAGCACCTGGACAGGGGGCGATGGCTACACCTTC	CASSTWTGGDGYTF
TRBV5-1	NA	NA	TRBJ1-2	TGCGCCAGCAGCTTGAAATTGGGACACTCCTATGGCTACACCTTC	CASSLKLGHSYGYTF
TRBV9	NA	NA	TRBJ1-2	TGTGCCAGCAGCACCAGCCGGGGGAATGGCTACACCTTC	CASSTSRGNGYTF
TRBV29-1	NA	TRBD1	TRBJ2-1	TGCAGCGTTGTAGTAGGCGGGACAGGGAATGAGCAGTTCTTC	CSVVVGGTGNEQFF
TRBV7-2	few	TRBD2	TRBJ2-7	TGTGCCAGCAGCCCTAGCGGGAGTAACGAGCAGTACTTC	CASSPSGSNEQYF